The clone carrying this TCR beta chain appeared a single time. The data were taken from a study of cytomegalovirus exposure and HLA in healthy donors. TCRdb's copy holds only in-frame clones and misses some; the assay was immunoSEQ multiplex PCR. The sample has under 70,000 clones, roughly 89% seen once; the top ten hold 1.7%. Trimming cost V 5 bases and J 0 bases, with 14 bases left between them. This CDR3 is 16 amino acids long. Looked up from germline, CDR1 is SNHLY and CDR2 is FYNNEI. The chain joins TRBV2 to TRBJ1-5; no clear D. Material for sequencing was PBMCs. The TCR comes from a woman aged 18-29 years in good health and CMV-seronegative. The chain's CDR3 is CASSLFRSPSNQPQHF. CDR3 nucleotide sequence: TGTGCCAGCAGTCTATTTAGAAGTCCTAGCAATCAGCCCCAGCATTTT.